This record concerns one T cell receptor (beta chain) sequence. The antigen remains unidentified. One base away lies a much larger clone, so this may be a sequencing read error. The sample's time point: persistent/refractory GD, antithyroid drugs over 5 years with positive TRAb. From RNA extracted from PBMCs, the TCR library was made. Graves' disease diagnosis relied on American Thyroid Association guidelines. Relying on iRepertoire HTBI primers and Arm-PCR of CDR3 regions, the team built TCR beta libraries. TCRdb passed the multiplex PCR reads through MiXCR, listing each CDR3 protein once. The sample holds approximately 500,000 distinct CDR3 sequences, roughly a fifth seen once. The data stem from a study of regulatory T cells in long-lasting Graves disease. About the study: Persistence in Graves' disease denoted antithyroid drug use beyond 5 years alongside positive TSH receptor antibodies. General study findings and limits: TRBV28, TRBJ1-2 and TRBJ2-5 emerged as the favored segments in persistent disease. Between persistent patients, 2,500 to 3,500 public clonotypes were shared, exceeding the roughly 1,000 shared between new patients.

Trimming took off 0 bases at V and 6 bases at J, with 12 bases between the two ends. Germline assignment: CDR1 ENHRY and CDR2 SYGVKD. The CDR3 has 14 residues. This clonotype was sampled from a female donor with Graves disease. V is TRBV10-3 and J is TRBJ2-7, with unresolved D. Sample: peripheral blood mononuclear cells (PBMCs), taken when the disease was refractory, from a patient treated with antithyroid drugs. The CDR3 reads CAISESRPSCEQYF. The CDR3 coding sequence is TGTGCCATCAGTGAGTCGAGACCCAGCTGCGAGCAGTACTTC.